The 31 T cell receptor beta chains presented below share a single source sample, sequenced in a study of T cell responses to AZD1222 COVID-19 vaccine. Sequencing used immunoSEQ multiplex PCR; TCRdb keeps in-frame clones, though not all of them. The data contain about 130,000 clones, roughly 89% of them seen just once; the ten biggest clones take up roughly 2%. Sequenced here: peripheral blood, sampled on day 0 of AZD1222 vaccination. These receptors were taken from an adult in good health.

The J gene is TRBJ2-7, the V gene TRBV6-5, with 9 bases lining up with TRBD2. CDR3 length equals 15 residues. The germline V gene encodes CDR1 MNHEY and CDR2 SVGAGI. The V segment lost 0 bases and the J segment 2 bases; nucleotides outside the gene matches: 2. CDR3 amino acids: CASSYSTSGTYEQYF. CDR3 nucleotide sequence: TGTGCCAGCAGTTACTCGACTAGCGGCACCTACGAGCAGTACTTC.

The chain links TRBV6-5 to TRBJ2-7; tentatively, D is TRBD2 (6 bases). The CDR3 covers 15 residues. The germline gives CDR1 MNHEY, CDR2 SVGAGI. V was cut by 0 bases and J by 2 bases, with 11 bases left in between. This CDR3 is CASSYSITSPYEQYF. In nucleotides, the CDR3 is TGTGCCAGCAGTTACTCGATTACTAGCCCCTACGAGCAGTACTTC.

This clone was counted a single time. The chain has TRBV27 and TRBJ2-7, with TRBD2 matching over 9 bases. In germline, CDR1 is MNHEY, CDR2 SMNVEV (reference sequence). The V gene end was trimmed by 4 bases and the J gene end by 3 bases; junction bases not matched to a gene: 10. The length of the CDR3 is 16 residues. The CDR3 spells CASSWGLAKNGYEQYF. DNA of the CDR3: TGTGCCAGCAGTTGGGGACTAGCTAAGAATGGCTACGAGCAGTACTTC.

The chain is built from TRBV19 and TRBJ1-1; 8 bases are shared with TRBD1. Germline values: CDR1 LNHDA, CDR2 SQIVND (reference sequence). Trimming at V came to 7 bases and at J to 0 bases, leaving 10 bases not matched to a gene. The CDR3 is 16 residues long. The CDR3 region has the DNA TGTGCCAGTACTACCGGGACAGGAGTAATGAACACTGAAGCTTTCTTT. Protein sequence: CASTTGTGVMNTEAFF. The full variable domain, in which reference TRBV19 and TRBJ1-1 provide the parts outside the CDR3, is DGGITQSPKYLFRKEGQNVTLSCEQNLNHDAMYWYRQDPGQGLRLIYYSQIVNDFQKGDIAEGYSVSREKKESFPLTVTSAQKNPTAFYLCASTTGTGVMNTEAFFGQGTRLTVV.

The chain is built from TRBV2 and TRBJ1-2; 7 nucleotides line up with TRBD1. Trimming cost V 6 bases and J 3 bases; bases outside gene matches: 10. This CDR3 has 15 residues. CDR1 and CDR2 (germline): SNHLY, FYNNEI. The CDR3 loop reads CASRRGTGEYYGYTF. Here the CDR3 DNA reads TGTGCCAGCAGACGGGGAACAGGGGAGTACTATGGCTACACCTTC.

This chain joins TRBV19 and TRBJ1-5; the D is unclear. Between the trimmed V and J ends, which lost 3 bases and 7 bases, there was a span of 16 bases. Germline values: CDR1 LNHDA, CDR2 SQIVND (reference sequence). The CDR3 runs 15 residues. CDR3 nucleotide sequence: TGTGCCAGTAGTATTCGTCAGTGGGTTGAACAGCCCCAGCATTTT. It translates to CASSIRQWVEQPQHF.

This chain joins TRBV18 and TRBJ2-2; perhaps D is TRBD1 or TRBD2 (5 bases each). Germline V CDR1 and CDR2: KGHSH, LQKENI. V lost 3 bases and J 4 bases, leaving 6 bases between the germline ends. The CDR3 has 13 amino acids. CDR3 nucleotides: TGTGCCAGCTCACCGAGGGGCACCGGGGAGCTGTTTTTT. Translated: CASSPRGTGELFF. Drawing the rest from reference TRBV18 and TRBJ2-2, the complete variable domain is NAGVMQNPRHLVRRRGQEARLRCSPMKGHSHVYWYRQLPEEGLKFMVYLQKENIIDESGMPKERFSAEFPKEGPSILRIQQVVRGDSAAYFCASSPRGTGELFFGEGSRLTVL.

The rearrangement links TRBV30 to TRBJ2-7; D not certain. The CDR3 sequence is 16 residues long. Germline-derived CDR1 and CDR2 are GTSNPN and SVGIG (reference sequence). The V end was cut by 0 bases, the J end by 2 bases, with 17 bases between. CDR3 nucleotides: TGTGCCTGGAGTGTTTTCCGGCCGGTACTACCCTACGAGCAGTACTTC. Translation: CAWSVFRPVLPYEQYF. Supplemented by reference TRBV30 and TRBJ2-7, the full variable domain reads SQTIHQWPATLVQPVGSPLSLECTVEGTSNPNLYWYRQAAGRGLQLLFYSVGIGQISSEVPQNLSASRPQDRQFILSSKKLLLSDSGFYLCAWSVFRPVLPYEQYFGPGTRLTVT.

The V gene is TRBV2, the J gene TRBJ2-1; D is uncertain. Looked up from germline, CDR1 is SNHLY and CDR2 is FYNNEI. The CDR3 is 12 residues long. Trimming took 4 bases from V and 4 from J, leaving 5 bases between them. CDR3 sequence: CASSGLYNEQFF. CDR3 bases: TGTGCCAGCAGTGGGCTATACAATGAGCAGTTCTTC.

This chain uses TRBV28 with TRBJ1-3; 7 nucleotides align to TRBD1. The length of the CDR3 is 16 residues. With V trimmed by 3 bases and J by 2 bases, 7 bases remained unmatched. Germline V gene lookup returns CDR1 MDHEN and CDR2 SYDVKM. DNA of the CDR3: TGTGCCAGCAGTTTCTTGACAGGGTACACTGGAAACACCATATATTTT. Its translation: CASSFLTGYTGNTIYF.

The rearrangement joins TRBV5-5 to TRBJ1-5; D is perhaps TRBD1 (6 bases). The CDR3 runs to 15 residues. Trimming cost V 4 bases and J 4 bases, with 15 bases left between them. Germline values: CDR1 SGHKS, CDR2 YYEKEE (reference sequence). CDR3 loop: CASSPRQESNQPQHF. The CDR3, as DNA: TGTGCCAGCAGCCCCCGACAGGAGAGTAATCAGCCCCAGCATTTT.

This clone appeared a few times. CDR3 residues: CASSVSTGGQYFNYGYTF. The CDR3 DNA follows: TGTGCCAGCAGCGTAAGCACAGGGGGCCAATATTTTAACTATGGCTACACCTTC. The chain couples TRBV5-5 to TRBJ1-2, with 9 bases lining up with TRBD1. CDR3 size: 18 residues. Germline CDR1 reads SGHKS; CDR2 reads YYEKEE (reference sequence). Trimming removed 4 bases from V and 1 base from J; junction bases left unmatched: 14.

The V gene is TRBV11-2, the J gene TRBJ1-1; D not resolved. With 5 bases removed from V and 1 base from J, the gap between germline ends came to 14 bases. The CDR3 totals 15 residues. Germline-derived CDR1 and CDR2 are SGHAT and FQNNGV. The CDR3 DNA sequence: TGTGCCAGCAGCATCAGGACCGTAGGGAACACTGAAGCTTTCTTT. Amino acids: CASSIRTVGNTEAFF.

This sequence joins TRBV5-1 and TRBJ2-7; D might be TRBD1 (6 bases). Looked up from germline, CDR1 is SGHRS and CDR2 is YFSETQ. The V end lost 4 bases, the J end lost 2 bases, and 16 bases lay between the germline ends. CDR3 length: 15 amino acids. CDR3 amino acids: CASSPGTNPPYEQYF. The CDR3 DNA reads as TGCGCCAGCAGCCCTGGGACAAACCCCCCCTACGAGCAGTACTTC.

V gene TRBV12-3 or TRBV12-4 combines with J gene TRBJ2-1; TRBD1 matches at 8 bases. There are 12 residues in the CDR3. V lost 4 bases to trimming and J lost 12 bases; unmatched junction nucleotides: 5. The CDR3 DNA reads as TGTGCCAGCAGTTCACCCGGGACAGGGCAGTTCTTC. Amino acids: CASSSPGTGQFF.

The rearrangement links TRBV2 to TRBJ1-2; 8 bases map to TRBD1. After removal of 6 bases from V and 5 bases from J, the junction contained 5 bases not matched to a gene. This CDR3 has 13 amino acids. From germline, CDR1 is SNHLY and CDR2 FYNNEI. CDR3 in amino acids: CASRDRVIYGYTF. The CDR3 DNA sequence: TGTGCCAGCAGGGACAGGGTAATATATGGCTACACCTTC.

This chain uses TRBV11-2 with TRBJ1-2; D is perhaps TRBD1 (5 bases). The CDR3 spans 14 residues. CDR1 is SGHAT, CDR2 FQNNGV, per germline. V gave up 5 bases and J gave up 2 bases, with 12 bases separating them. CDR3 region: CASSAGLSNYGYTF. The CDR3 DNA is TGTGCCAGCAGCGCGGGACTGAGCAACTATGGCTACACCTTC. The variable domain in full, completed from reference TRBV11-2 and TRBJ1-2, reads EAGVAQSPRYKIIEKRQSVAFWCNPISGHATLYWYQQILGQGPKLLIQFQNNGVVDDSQLPKDRFSAERLKGVDSTLKIQPAKLEDSAVYLCASSAGLSNYGYTFGSGTRLTVV.

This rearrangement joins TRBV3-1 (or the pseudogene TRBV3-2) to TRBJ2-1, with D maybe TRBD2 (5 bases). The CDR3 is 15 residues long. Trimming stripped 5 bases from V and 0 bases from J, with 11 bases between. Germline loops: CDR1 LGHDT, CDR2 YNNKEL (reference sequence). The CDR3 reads CASSLDYRSYNEQFF. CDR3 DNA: TGTGCCAGCAGCTTAGACTATCGCTCCTACAATGAGCAGTTCTTC.

CDR3 protein: CASSLFRGDINEQFF. CDR3 DNA: TGTGCCAGCAGTTTATTTAGGGGGGACATCAATGAGCAGTTCTTC. The chain links TRBV28 to TRBJ2-1; the D call may be TRBD1 or TRBD2 (6 bases each). Germline lookup yields CDR1 MDHEN and CDR2 SYDVKM. Trimming removed 1 base at V and 6 bases at J, with 13 bases between. This CDR3 region has 15 residues. The variable domain in full, with the rest retrieved from reference TRBV28 and TRBJ2-1, is DVKVTQSSRYLVKRTGEKVFLECVQDMDHENMFWYRQDPGLGLRLIYFSYDVKMKEKGDIPEGYSVSREKKERFSLILESASTNQTSMYLCASSLFRGDINEQFFGPGTRLTVL.

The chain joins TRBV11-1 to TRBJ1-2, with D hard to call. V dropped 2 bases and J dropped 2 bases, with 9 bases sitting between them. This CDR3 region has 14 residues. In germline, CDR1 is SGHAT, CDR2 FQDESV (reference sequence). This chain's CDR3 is CASSLSARNYGYTF. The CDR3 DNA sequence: TGTGCCAGCAGCTTAAGTGCCCGGAACTATGGCTACACCTTC.

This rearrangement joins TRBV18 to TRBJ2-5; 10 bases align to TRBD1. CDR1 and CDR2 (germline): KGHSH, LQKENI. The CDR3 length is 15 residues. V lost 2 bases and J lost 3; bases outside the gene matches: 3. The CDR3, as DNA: TGTGCCAGCTCACCAGGGGGACAGGGGAAAGAGACCCAGTACTTC. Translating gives CASSPGGQGKETQYF.

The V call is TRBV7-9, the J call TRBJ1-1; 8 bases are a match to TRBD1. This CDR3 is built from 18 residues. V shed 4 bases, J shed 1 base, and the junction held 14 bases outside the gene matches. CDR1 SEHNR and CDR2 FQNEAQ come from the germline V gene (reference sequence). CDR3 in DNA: TGTGCCAGCAGCTCCACCGGGACAGGCCACCAGGGGAACACTGAAGCTTTCTTT. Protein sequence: CASSSTGTGHQGNTEAFF. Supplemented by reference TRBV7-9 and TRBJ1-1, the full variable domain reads DTGVSQNPRHKITKRGQNVTFRCDPISEHNRLYWYRQTLGQGPEFLTYFQNEAQLEKSRLLSDRFSAERPKGSFSTLEIQRTEQGDSAMYLCASSSTGTGHQGNTEAFFGQGTRLTVV.

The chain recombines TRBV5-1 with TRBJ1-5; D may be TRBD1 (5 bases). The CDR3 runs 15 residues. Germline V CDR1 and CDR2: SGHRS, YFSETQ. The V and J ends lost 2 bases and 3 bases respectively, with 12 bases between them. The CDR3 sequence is CASSLAGSDNQPQHF. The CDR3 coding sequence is TGCGCCAGCAGCTTAGCAGGGTCGGACAATCAGCCCCAGCATTTT. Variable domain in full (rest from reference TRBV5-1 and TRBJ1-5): KAGVTQTPRYLIKTRGQQVTLSCSPISGHRSVSWYQQTPGQGLQFLFEYFSETQRNKGNFPGRFSGRQFSNSRSEMNVSTLELGDSALYLCASSLAGSDNQPQHFGDGTRLSIL.

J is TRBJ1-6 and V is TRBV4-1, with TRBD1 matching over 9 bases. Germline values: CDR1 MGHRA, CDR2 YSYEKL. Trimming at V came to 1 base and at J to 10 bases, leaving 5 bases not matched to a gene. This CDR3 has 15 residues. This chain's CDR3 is CASSQANRGQSPLHF. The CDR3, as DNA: TGCGCCAGCAGCCAAGCGAACAGGGGGCAATCACCCCTCCACTTT.

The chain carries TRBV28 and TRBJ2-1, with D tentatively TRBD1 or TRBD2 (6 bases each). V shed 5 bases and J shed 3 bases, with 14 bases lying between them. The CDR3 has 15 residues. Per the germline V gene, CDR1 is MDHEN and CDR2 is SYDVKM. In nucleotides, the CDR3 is TGTGCCAGCAGTCCCTTAGGGGGGATCTACAATGAGCAGTTCTTC. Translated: CASSPLGGIYNEQFF.

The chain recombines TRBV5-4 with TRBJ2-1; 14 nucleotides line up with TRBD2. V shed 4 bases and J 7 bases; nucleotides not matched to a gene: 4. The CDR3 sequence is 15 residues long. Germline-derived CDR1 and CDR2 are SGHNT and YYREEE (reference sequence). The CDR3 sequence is CASSLTSGRGNEQFF. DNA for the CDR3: TGTGCCAGCAGCCTGACTAGCGGGAGGGGTAATGAGCAGTTCTTC.

The CDR3 loop is CASSWWETSGYNSPLHF. The CDR3 DNA reads TGTGCCAGCAGTTGGTGGGAAACAAGCGGATATAATTCACCCCTCCACTTT. The chain recombines TRBV28 with TRBJ1-6; D remains ambiguous. Germline V CDR1 and CDR2: MDHEN, SYDVKM. CDR3 size: 17 residues. The V and J ends lost 4 bases and 4 bases respectively, with 17 bases between them.

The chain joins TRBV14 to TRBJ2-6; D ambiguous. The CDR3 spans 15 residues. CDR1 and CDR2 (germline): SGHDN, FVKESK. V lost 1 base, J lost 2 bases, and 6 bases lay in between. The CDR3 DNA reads TGTGCCAGCAGCCAAGCCCACGCTGGGGCCAACGTCCTGACTTTC. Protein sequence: CASSQAHAGANVLTF. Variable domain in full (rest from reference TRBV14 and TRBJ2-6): EAGVTQFPSHSVIEKGQTVTLRCDPISGHDNLYWYRRVMGKEIKFLLHFVKESKQDESGMPNNRFLAERTGGTYSTLKVQPAELEDSGVYFCASSQAHAGANVLTFGAGSRLTVL.

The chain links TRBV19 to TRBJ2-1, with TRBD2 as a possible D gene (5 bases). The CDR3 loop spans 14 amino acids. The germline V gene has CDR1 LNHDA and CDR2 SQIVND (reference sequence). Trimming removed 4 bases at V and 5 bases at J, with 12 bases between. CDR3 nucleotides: TGTGCCAGTAGTACCCCCAGCGGAAACAATGAGCAGTTCTTC. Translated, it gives CASSTPSGNNEQFF.

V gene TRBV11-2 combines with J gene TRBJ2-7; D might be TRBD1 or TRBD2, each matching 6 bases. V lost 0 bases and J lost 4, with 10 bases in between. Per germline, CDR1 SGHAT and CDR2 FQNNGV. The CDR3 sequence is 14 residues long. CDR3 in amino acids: CASSLEGGPYEQYF. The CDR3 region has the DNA TGTGCCAGCAGCTTAGAGGGGGGCCCGTACGAGCAGTACTTC.

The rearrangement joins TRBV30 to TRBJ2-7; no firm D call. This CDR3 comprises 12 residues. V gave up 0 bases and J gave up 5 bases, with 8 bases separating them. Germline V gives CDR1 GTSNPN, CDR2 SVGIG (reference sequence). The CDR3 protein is CAWSVKVDEQYF. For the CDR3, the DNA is TGTGCCTGGAGTGTAAAAGTGGACGAGCAGTACTTC.